The 3 T cell receptor beta chains given below trace back to one sample, sequenced in a study of CD8 T cells in Susac syndrome (dated by TCRdb to the late 2010s). The receptor library was made with the immunoSEQ multiplex PCR assay. RNA was extracted with the RNeasy kit and 0.5 to 1 ug was reverse transcribed using random hexamers. TCRdb cleaned the public reads at Q25 with fastp, built clones with MiXCR and kept in-frame beta chains. Rows with one shared CDR3 protein collapse into an entry with the most common genes and DNA. The sample table shows 75,000 to 95,000 distinct CDR3 sequences, and around 93% are seen once. Together, the top ten hold less than 0.6% of the sample. Sequencing was carried out using CD8+ T cells from PBMCs. These receptors were obtained from a human donor with Susac syndrome.

This clonotype occurred once. This chain joins TRBV6-2 or TRBV6-3 and TRBJ1-5; TRBD1 might be the D (6 bases). The V gene lost 5 bases and the J gene lost 7 bases, with 15 bases spanning the gap. Germline assignment: CDR1 MNHEY and CDR2 SVGEGT. The CDR3 is 14 residues long. The CDR3 DNA reads as TGTGCCAGCAGTCAGGAGGGGCAGGGGCAGCCCCAGCATTTT. Protein sequence: CASSQEGQGQPQHF.

The rearrangement joins TRBV27 to TRBJ2-1; D call uncertain. Looked up from germline, CDR1 is MNHEY and CDR2 is SMNVEV (reference sequence). V shed 5 bases and J shed 9 bases, with 11 bases lying between them. This CDR3 region has 12 residues. The CDR3 nucleotides read TGTGCCAGCAGTCCCCCCCAGCGTGAGCAGTTCTTC. Protein: CASSPPQREQFF.

This chain links TRBV2 with TRBJ2-5; D call uncertain. The V and J ends lost 6 bases and 5 bases respectively, with 13 bases between them. The CDR3 has 13 amino acids. The germline gives CDR1 SNHLY, CDR2 FYNNEI. CDR3 sequence (DNA): TGTGCCAGCAGGGCCCGGATTGGGGAGACCCAGTACTTC. This translates into CASRARIGETQYF.